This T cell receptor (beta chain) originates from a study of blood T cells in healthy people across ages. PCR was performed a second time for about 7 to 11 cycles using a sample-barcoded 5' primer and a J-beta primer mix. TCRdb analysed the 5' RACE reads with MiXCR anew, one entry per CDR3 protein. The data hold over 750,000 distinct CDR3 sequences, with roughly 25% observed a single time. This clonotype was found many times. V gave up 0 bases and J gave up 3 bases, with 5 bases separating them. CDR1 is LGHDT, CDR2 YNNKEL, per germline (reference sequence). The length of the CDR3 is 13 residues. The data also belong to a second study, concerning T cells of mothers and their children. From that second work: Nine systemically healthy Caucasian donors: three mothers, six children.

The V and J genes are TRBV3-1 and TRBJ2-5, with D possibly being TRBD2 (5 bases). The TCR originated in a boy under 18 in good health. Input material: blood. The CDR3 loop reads CASSQELEETQYF. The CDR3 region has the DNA TGTGCCAGCAGCCAAGAACTAGAAGAGACCCAGTACTTC.